This TCR beta chain was captured in a study of blood T cell repertoires in COVID-19. Overall study: Sites across the United States, Italy and Spain contributed samples from acute and convalescent COVID-19. Sample material is recorded as cDNA or gDNA derived from T cells, B-cell-depleted T cells, or PBMCs.

Under the authors' procedure: Reference gene primer amplification yielded estimated nucleated cell counts. TCRdb keeps only in-frame clones here, not all; method: immunoSEQ multiplex PCR. V and J calls and clone size are those listed in that table; D and trimming were worked out from the DNA. The sample consists of about 59,000 clones, about nine tenths of them appearing once. The V gene end was trimmed by 5 bases and the J gene end by 2 bases; junction bases not matched to a gene: 5. The CDR3 has 16 amino acids. Per germline, CDR1 SGHVS and CDR2 FNYEAQ. V is TRBV7-6 and J is TRBJ2-3; TRBD2 aligns across 12 bases. The TCR sequence derives from a human donor in a cohort sampled during active COVID-19. Sequenced sample: peripheral blood. The CDR3 nucleotides are TGTGCCAGCAGCCCCGGACTAGCGGGGCCCACAGATACGCAGTATTTT. Translation gives CASSPGLAGPTDTQYF. Based on the CDR3 plus reference TRBV7-6 and TRBJ2-3, the full variable domain is GAGVSQSPRYKVTKRGQDVALRCDPISGHVSLYWYRQALGQGPEFLTYFNYEAQQDKSGLPNDRFSAERPEGSISTLTIQRTEQRDSAMYRCASSPGLAGPTDTQYFGPGTRLTVL.